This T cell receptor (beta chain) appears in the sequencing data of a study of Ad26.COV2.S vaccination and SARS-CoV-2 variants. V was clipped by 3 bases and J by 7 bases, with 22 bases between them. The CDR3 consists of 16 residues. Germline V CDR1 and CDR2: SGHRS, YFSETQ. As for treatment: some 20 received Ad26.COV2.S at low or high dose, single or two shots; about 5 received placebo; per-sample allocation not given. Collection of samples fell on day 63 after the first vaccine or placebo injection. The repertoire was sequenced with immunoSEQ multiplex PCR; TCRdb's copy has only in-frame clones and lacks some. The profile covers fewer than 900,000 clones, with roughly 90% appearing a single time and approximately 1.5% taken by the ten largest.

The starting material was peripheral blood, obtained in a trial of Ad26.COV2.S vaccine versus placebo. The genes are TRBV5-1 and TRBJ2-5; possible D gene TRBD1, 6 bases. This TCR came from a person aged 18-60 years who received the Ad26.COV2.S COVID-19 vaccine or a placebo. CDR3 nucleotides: TGCGCCAGCAGCTACCCCGGGACACCAGGCTTAGGGACCCAGTACTTC. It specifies CASSYPGTPGLGTQYF.